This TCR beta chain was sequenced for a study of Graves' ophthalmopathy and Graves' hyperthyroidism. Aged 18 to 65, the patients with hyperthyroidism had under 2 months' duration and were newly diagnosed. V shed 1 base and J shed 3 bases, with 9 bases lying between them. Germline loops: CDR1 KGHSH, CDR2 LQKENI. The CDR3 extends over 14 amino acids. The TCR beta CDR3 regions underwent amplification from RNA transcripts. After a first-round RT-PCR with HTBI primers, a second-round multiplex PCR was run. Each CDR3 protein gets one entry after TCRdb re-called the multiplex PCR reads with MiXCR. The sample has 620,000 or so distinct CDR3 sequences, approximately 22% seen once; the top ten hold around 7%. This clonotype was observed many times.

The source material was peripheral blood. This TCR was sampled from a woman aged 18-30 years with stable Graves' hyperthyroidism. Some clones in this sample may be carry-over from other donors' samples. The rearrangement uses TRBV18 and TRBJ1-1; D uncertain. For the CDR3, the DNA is TGTGCCAGCTCACCACAGGTGTCGGACACTGAAGCTTTCTTT. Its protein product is CASSPQVSDTEAFF. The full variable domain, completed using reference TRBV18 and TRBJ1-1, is NAGVMQNPRHLVRRRGQEARLRCSPMKGHSHVYWYRQLPEEGLKFMVYLQKENIIDESGMPKERFSAEFPKEGPSILRIQQVVRGDSAAYFCASSPQVSDTEAFFGQGTRLTVV.